Presented here are 26 T cell receptor beta chains from one specimen sequenced in a study of T-cell memory formation after mild COVID-19. TCRdb fed the 5' RACE reads into MiXCR, producing one record per CDR3 protein. The data show a few hundred thousand distinct CDR3 sequences, 20% to 25% seen once. Material: PBMCs or a T cell subset sorted from them (not recorded which). The receptors stem from an adult woman who had mild COVID-19 (a few samples of this study predate the infection). Cell type and time point are not known.

This clonotype was seen a few times. The chain combines TRBV5-1 with TRBJ2-7, with TRBD1 identical over 9 bases. The V segment lost 2 bases and the J segment 2 bases; nucleotides outside the gene matches: 8. This CDR3 has 16 residues. The germline CDR1 and CDR2 sequences are SGHRS and YFSETQ. The DNA of the CDR3 is TGCGCCAGCAGCTTCCAGGGACAGGGAACCACCTACGAGCAGTACTTC. Translating it yields CASSFQGQGTTYEQYF.

The CDR3, as DNA: TGTGCCAGCAGCCCCCCGACAGGGAGCTCCTACAATGAGCAGTTCTTC. This encodes CASSPPTGSSYNEQFF. This sequence joins TRBV7-6 and TRBJ2-1; TRBD1 agrees at 7 bases. The CDR3 consists of 16 residues. Germline V lookup: CDR1 SGHVS, CDR2 FNYEAQ. With V trimmed by 5 bases and J by 0 bases, 7 bases remained unmatched.

CDR3 bases: TGTGCCAGCAGTTACGGAGGGGCACAAGGATATGGCTACACCTTC. Its protein is CASSYGGAQGYGYTF. The genes are TRBV6-5 and TRBJ1-2, with D possibly TRBD1 on 5 matching bases. The CDR3 covers 15 residues. Trimming pared 2 bases from V and 5 bases from J, leaving 15 bases between. Germline loops: CDR1 MNHEY, CDR2 SVGAGI.

This sequence joins TRBV4-3 and TRBJ1-2; D possibly corresponds to TRBD1 (6 bases). Trimming cost V 0 bases and J 8 bases, with 16 bases left between them. The V gene's germline CDR1 is LGHNA and CDR2 YSLEER. CDR3 length: 15 residues. For the CDR3, the DNA is TGCGCCAGCAGCCAAGATGGGGGGCCCTCTGAGGGCTACACCTTC. As protein: CASSQDGGPSEGYTF.

The gene calls are TRBV6-1 and TRBJ1-6, with D unclear. This CDR3 has 16 amino acids. Per germline, CDR1 MNHNS and CDR2 SASEGT. Trimming removed 4 bases at V and 3 bases at J, with 13 bases between. The CDR3 sequence: CASSGGVGLYNSPLHF. CDR3 nucleotide sequence: TGTGCCAGCAGTGGTGGGGTTGGTCTCTATAATTCACCCCTCCACTTT.

The chain joins TRBV20-1 to TRBJ1-1; D perhaps matches TRBD1 (5 bases). CDR1 DFQATT and CDR2 SNEGSKA come from the germline V gene (reference sequence). V gave up 0 bases and J gave up 4 bases, with 18 bases separating them. The CDR3 is 16 amino acids. The CDR3 nucleotides read TGCAGTGCTAGAGATCTTGGACACCCTGGTAGCACTGAAGCTTTCTTT. Residues: CSARDLGHPGSTEAFF.

V gene TRBV6-5 combines with J gene TRBJ1-5; 9 bases match TRBD1. The CDR3 is 12 amino acids. The V segment lost 11 bases and the J segment 4 bases; nucleotides outside the gene matches: 3. The germline V gene encodes CDR1 MNHEY and CDR2 SVGAGI. The CDR3 DNA sequence: TGTGCCGCCGGGACAGGGAATCAGCCCCAGCATTTT. Amino acid sequence: CAAGTGNQPQHF.

This clonotype was recorded a few times. As DNA, the CDR3 is TGTGCCAGCAGCTCCACCCATCCGGGACAGGGAACAGGCGAGCAGTACTTC. Its protein is CASSSTHPGQGTGEQYF. The chain uses TRBV7-9 and TRBJ2-7; 9 nucleotides agree with TRBD1. V shed 4 bases, J shed 6 bases, and the junction held 16 bases outside the gene matches. The CDR3 consists of 17 residues. Germline lookup yields CDR1 SEHNR and CDR2 FQNEAQ (reference sequence). The complete variable domain, with remaining parts taken from reference TRBV7-9 and TRBJ2-7, reads DTGVSQNPRHKITKRGQNVTFRCDPISEHNRLYWYRQTLGQGPEFLTYFQNEAQLEKSRLLSDRFSAERPKGSFSTLEIQRTEQGDSAMYLCASSSTHPGQGTGEQYFGPGTRLTVT.

This chain connects TRBV7-9 to TRBJ2-1, with 7 bases aligning to TRBD1. Per germline, CDR1 SEHNR and CDR2 FQNEAQ (reference sequence). The CDR3 is 16 residues long. V lost 4 bases and J lost 2; bases outside the gene matches: 8. The CDR3 loop reads CASSSGQAWTYNEQFF. The CDR3, as DNA: TGTGCCAGCAGCTCAGGACAGGCTTGGACCTACAATGAGCAGTTCTTC.

In this sample, this clonotype turned up a few times. The V and J genes are TRBV2 and TRBJ1-1; TRBD1 aligns across 7 bases. V was pared by 4 bases and J by 0 bases, with 5 bases of the junction left unmatched. Germline loops: CDR1 SNHLY, CDR2 FYNNEI. The CDR3 has 15 amino acids. This CDR3 is CASSGQGPLNTEAFF. CDR3 in DNA: TGTGCCAGCAGTGGACAGGGCCCATTGAACACTGAAGCTTTCTTT.

The CDR3 protein is CASSFGENQPQHF. DNA for the CDR3: TGTGCCAGCAGCTTTGGAGAAAATCAGCCCCAGCATTTT. The chain has TRBV7-9 and TRBJ1-5; D is undetermined. The CDR3 has 13 residues. Trimming took 3 bases from V and 4 from J, leaving 7 bases between them. From germline, CDR1 is SEHNR and CDR2 FQNEAQ (reference sequence). The variable domain in full, completed from reference TRBV7-9 and TRBJ1-5, reads DTGVSQNPRHKITKRGQNVTFRCDPISEHNRLYWYRQTLGQGPEFLTYFQNEAQLEKSRLLSDRFSAERPKGSFSTLEIQRTEQGDSAMYLCASSFGENQPQHFGDGTRLSIL.

This chain joins TRBV25-1 and TRBJ2-1, with 9 bases identical to TRBD1. Trimming at V came to 3 bases and at J to 12 bases, leaving 9 bases not matched to a gene. Germline-derived CDR1 and CDR2 are MGHDK and SYGVNS. The CDR3 contains 14 residues. The CDR3 bases are TGTGCCAGCAGTGATATGGGACAGGGAATGGTGCAGTTCTTC. This sequence encodes CASSDMGQGMVQFF. Using reference TRBV25-1 and TRBJ2-1 for the parts outside the CDR3, the full variable domain is EADIYQTPRYLVIGTGKKITLECSQTMGHDKMYWYQQDPGMELHLIHYSYGVNSTEKGDLSSESTVSRIRTEHFPLTLESARPSHTSQYLCASSDMGQGMVQFFGPGTRLTVL.

V and J are TRBV12-3 or TRBV12-4 and TRBJ1-5; 9 nucleotides match TRBD1. V was clipped by 6 bases and J by 2 bases; unmatched bases: 5. This CDR3 region has 15 residues. The CDR3 loop reads CASRGQGTGNQPQHF. CDR3 sequence (DNA): TGTGCCAGCAGGGGACAGGGTACTGGCAATCAGCCCCAGCATTTT.

The rearrangement links TRBV10-3 to TRBJ2-7, with D uncertain. Germline V lookup: CDR1 ENHRY, CDR2 SYGVKD. The CDR3 is made up of 14 amino acids. Deletions cut 7 bases from V and 3 bases from J, with 16 bases between. CDR3: CAITSTPRNYEQYF. The DNA of the CDR3 is TGTGCCATCACTAGTACCCCCAGAAACTACGAGCAGTACTTC.

The V call is TRBV4-3, the J call TRBJ2-7; 10 bases are shared with TRBD2. This CDR3 region has 17 residues. After removal of 1 base from V and 6 bases from J, the junction contained 12 bases not matched to a gene. The germline V gene encodes CDR1 LGHNA and CDR2 YSLEER. The DNA of the CDR3 is TGCGCCAGCAGCCAAGGTCTGGAGCGGGAGGGCCTTTTCGAGCAGTACTTC. Amino acids: CASSQGLEREGLFEQYF.

The sample holds one count of this clonotype. The chain uses TRBV27 and TRBJ2-7; TRBD2 matches 12 bases. J was trimmed by 5 bases and V by 4 bases; bases with no gene match: 21. There are 20 residues in the CDR3. Germline V gene data show CDR1 as MNHEY and CDR2 as SMNVEV (reference sequence). The DNA for the CDR3 is TGTGCCAGCAGTTCAAAGTCTAGCGGGAGGGCTAACTCGAAAAGCCACGAGCAGTACTTC. Its translation is CASSSKSSGRANSKSHEQYF.

The chain carries TRBV7-9 and TRBJ1-5; D gene unclear. Germline V gene data show CDR1 as SEHNR and CDR2 as FQNEAQ (reference sequence). Trimming cost V 5 bases and J 10 bases, with 12 bases left between them. The CDR3 extends over 12 amino acids. The CDR3 protein is CASSIDGAPQHF. DNA of the CDR3: TGTGCCAGCAGCATTGACGGTGCCCCCCAGCATTTT.

The chain joins TRBV6-1 to TRBJ1-5, with 7 bases matching TRBD1. Losses at the gene ends were 6 bases for V and 6 bases for J; bases not matched to a gene: 8. The germline CDR1 and CDR2 sequences are MNHNS and SASEGT. The CDR3 is 14 residues long. CDR3 sequence reads: CASSHDRVGQPQHF. The CDR3 nucleotides read TGTGCCAGCAGCCACGACAGGGTTGGTCAGCCCCAGCATTTT.

As for this clonotype: The junction departs from germline at one end; a sequencing error may be responsible. The CDR3 region is CASTLTGGSWNEQFF. CDR3 DNA: TGTGCCAGCACCTTAACTGGGGGGAGTTGGAATGAGCAGTTCTTC. The genes are TRBV11-2 and TRBJ2-1, with a possible D match to TRBD2 (6 bases). The CDR3 consists of 15 residues. In germline, CDR1 is SGHAT, CDR2 FQNNGV.

This clonotype has only a few counts. The chain recombines TRBV24-1 with TRBJ2-2; the D gene is possibly TRBD2 (5 bases). V was pared by 6 bases and J by 6 bases, with 10 bases between. This CDR3 is built from 13 residues. Germline CDR1 KGHDR, CDR2 SFDVKD. CDR3 region: CATSQTSPGELFF. The CDR3 DNA reads TGTGCCACCAGTCAAACTAGTCCCGGGGAGCTGTTTTTT.

The table lists this clonotype with a few counts. V is TRBV7-6 and J is TRBJ2-1, with TRBD2 matching 8 bases. CDR1 SGHVS and CDR2 FNYEAQ come from the germline V gene. This CDR3 is 15 amino acids long. Trimming cost V 2 bases and J 6 bases; bases outside gene matches: 6. CDR3 sequence (DNA): TGTGCCAGCAGCTTATACGGGGGGGCCAGCAATGAGCAGTTCTTC. It translates to CASSLYGGASNEQFF.

In its sample, this clonotype was seen many times. The chain is built from TRBV7-2 and TRBJ2-4; no clear D. The CDR3 has 15 residues. V lost 5 bases to trimming and J lost 1 base, with 12 bases between them. From germline, CDR1 is SGHTA and CDR2 FQGNSA. Here the CDR3 DNA reads TGTGCCAGCAGCCCCCGACGTTCGGCCAAAAACATTCAGTACTTC. Its translation: CASSPRRSAKNIQYF.

CDR3 DNA: TGTGCCAGCAGCCCTCGAAATAGCGGGATGGGTGAGCAGTTCTTC. It encodes CASSPRNSGMGEQFF. The chain has TRBV7-2 and TRBJ2-1, with 8 positions matching TRBD2. The CDR3 is made up of 15 amino acids. The junction had 12 bases not matched to a gene; V was cut back by 5 bases and J by 9 bases. From germline, CDR1 is SGHTA and CDR2 FQGNSA. The variable domain in full, completed from reference TRBV7-2 and TRBJ2-1, reads GAGVSQSPSNKVTEKGKDVELRCDPISGHTALYWYRQSLGQGLEFLIYFQGNSAPDKSGLPSDRFSAERTGGSVSTLTIQRTQQEDSAVYLCASSPRNSGMGEQFFGPGTRLTVL.

This clonotype was detected only a few times. Written as DNA, the CDR3 is TGTGCCAGCAGCCCACTGGAGACACTTAATTCACCCCTCCACTTT. Residues: CASSPLETLNSPLHF. This chain links TRBV9 with TRBJ1-6, with unresolved D. The CDR3 covers 15 residues. The V end was cut by 4 bases, the J end by 6 bases, with 14 bases between. Germline V gene data show CDR1 as SGDLS and CDR2 as YYNGEE. Combining the CDR3 with reference TRBV9 and TRBJ1-6 gives the whole variable domain DSGVTQTPKHLITATGQRVTLRCSPRSGDLSVYWYQQSLDQGLQFLIQYYNGEERAKGNILERFSAQQFPDLHSELNLSSLELGDSALYFCASSPLETLNSPLHFGNGTRLTVT.

The chain is built from TRBV12-3 or TRBV12-4 and TRBJ2-5; D unclear. This CDR3 is 14 amino acids long. Trimming removed 1 base at V and 5 bases at J, with 11 bases between. Here the CDR3 DNA reads TGTGCCAGCAGTTTAGGAAATTGGCGGGAGACCCAGTACTTC. It codes for CASSLGNWRETQYF.

The gene calls are TRBV3-1 and TRBJ1-6, with 7 nucleotides matching TRBD1. V dropped 4 bases and J dropped 2; count of bases not matched to a gene: 5. This CDR3 is built from 16 residues. Germline values: CDR1 LGHDT, CDR2 YNNKEL (reference sequence). The CDR3 is CASSLGTAPYNSPLHF. CDR3 nucleotide sequence: TGTGCCAGCAGCCTCGGGACAGCGCCCTATAATTCACCCCTCCACTTT.